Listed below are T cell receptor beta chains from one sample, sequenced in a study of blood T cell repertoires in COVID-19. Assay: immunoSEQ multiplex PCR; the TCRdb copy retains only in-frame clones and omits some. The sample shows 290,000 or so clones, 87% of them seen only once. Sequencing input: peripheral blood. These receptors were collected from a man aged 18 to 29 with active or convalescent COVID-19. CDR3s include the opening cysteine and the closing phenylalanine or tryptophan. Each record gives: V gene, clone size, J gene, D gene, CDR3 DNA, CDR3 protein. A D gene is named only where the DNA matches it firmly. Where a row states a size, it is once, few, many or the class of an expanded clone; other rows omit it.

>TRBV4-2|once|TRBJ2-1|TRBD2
TGTGCCAGCAGCCGGGGACTAGCGGGATATTCGTACAATGAGCAGTTCTTC
CASSRGLAGYSYNEQFF
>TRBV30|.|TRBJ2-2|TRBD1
TGTGCCCGCCGGGACAGGGTTGAAAAGAGGCCTCGCGGGGAGCTGTTTTTT
CARRDRVEKRPRGELFF
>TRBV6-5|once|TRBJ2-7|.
TGTGCCAGCAGACAGACGAGCTCCTACGAGCAGTACTTC
CASRQTSSYEQYF
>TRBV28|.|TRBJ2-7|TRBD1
TGTGCCAGCAGTCCCAGGGGGATTACCTACGAGCAGTACTTC
CASSPRGITYEQYF
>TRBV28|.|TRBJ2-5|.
TGTGCCAGCACACCCTCGGGACACAACGACCAAGAGACCCAGTACTTC
CASTPSGHNDQETQYF
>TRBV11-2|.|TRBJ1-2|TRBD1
TGTGCCAGCAGCCCGAGGGACAGGGGTTATGGCTACACCTTC
CASSPRDRGYGYTF
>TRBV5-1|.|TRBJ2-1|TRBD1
TGCGCCAGCAGCCCGGGACAGGGGGCGTACAATGAGCAGTTCTTC
CASSPGQGAYNEQFF
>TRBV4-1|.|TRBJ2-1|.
TGCGCCAGCAGCCAAGATGGTTACACCTACAATGAGCAGTTCTTC
CASSQDGYTYNEQFF
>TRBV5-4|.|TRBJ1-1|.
TGTGCCAGCAGCTTGGGGGAGCATAGGAACACTGAAGCTTTCTTT
CASSLGEHRNTEAFF
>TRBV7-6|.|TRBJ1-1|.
TGTGCCAGCAGCTTAGGCGGGGCCCTGGATTCGAACACTGAAGCTTTCTTT
CASSLGGALDSNTEAFF
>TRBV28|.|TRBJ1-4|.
TGTGCCAGCAGTTTACACTCAACTAATGAAAAACTGTTTTTT
CASSLHSTNEKLFF
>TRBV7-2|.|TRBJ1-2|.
TGTGCCAGCAGCCCCTCCTATGGCTACACCTTC
CASSPSYGYTF
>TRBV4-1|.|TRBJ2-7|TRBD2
TGCGCCAGCAGCCAACGGTCCCTAGCGGACTACGAGCAGTACTTC
CASSQRSLADYEQYF
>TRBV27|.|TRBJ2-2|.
TGTGCCAGCAGTTTACATACCGGGGAGCTGTTTTTT
CASSLHTGELFF
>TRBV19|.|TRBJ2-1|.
TGTGCCAGCTCCTCGACAGACCAAAACTACAATGAGCAGTTCTTC
CASSSTDQNYNEQFF
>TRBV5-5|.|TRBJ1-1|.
TGTGCCAGCAGCTTTATTTCGAACACTGAAGCTTTCTTT
CASSFISNTEAFF
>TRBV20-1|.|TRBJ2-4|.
TGCAGTGCTAGTACGCCAGGGGAGGCCAAAAACATTCAGTACTTC
CSASTPGEAKNIQYF
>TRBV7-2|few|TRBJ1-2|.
TGTGCCAGCAGCTTGGGCCAGTATCCCTATGGCTACACCTTC
CASSLGQYPYGYTF
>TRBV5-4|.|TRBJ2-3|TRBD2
TGTGCCAGCAGCTTGGAACTAGCGGGGTACACAGATACGCAGTATTTT
CASSLELAGYTDTQYF
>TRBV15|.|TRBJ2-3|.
TGTGCCACCAGCAAGGGGGCCAGCGGGCCTTCTGATACGCAGTATTTT
CATSKGASGPSDTQYF
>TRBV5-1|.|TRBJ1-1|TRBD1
TGCGCCAGCAGCTTGGCCGGGAAGGGGGCGTTGGCTTTCTTT
CASSLAGKGALAFF
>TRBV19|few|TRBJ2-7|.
TGTGCCAGTAGGGACAGATCCTCCTACGAGCAGTACTTC
CASRDRSSYEQYF
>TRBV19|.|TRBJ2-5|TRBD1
TGTGCCAGCCGGGACAGGGATCGTAAAGAGACCCAGTACTTC
CASRDRDRKETQYF
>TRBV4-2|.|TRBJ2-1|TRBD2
TGTGCCAGCAGCCCCCAGGAGCTAGCGGGATCCGTCCGAGAAACTGGGCAGTTCTTC
CASSPQELAGSVRETGQFF
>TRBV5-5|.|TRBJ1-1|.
TGTGCCAGCAGCTTGCAGGGGATGAACACTGAAGCTTTCTTT
CASSLQGMNTEAFF
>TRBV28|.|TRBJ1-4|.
TGTGCCAGCTTCGGACAGAGTGAAAAACTGTTTTTT
CASFGQSEKLFF
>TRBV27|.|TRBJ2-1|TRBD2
TGTGCCAGCAGAAGCGGGAGTCCCTACAATGAGCAGTTCTTC
CASRSGSPYNEQFF
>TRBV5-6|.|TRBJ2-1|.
TGTGCCAGCAGCCATAATAGCGGTAGCTCCTACAATGAGCAGTTCTTC
CASSHNSGSSYNEQFF
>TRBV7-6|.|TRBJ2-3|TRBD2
TGTGCCAGCAGCATATTCACTAGCGGGGGGGCTGATACGCAGTATTTT
CASSIFTSGGADTQYF
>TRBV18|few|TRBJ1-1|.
TGTGCCAGCTCACCCGTAAGTTTAGATCTGACTGAAGCTTTCTTT
CASSPVSLDLTEAFF
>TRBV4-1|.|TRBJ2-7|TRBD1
TGCGCCAGCAGCCATCCTACAGGGGGCAAGAACTACGAGCAGTACTTC
CASSHPTGGKNYEQYF
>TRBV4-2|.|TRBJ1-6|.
TGTGCCAGCAGCCAAGACTCTTCACCCCTCCACTTT
CASSQDSSPLHF
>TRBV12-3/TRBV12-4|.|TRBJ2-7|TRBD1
TGTGCCAGCAGTTTTCCTAACAGGGGCGAGCAGTACTTC
CASSFPNRGEQYF
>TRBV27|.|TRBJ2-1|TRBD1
TGTGCCAGCAGTTTAGATTACAGGGGGTACAATGAGCAGTTCTTC
CASSLDYRGYNEQFF
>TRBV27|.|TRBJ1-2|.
TGTGCCAGCAGTACCATTACGGGGAGCTATGGCTACACCTTC
CASSTITGSYGYTF
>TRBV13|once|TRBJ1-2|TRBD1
TGTGCCAGCAGCTTCACAGGGGGTCATGGCTACACCTTC
CASSFTGGHGYTF
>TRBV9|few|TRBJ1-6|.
TGTGCCAGCAGCGTGTCAGGGCAAAGCTCCTATAATTCACCCCTCCACTTT
CASSVSGQSSYNSPLHF
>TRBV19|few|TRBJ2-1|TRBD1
TGTGCCAGTAGAGACAGGGGAAATGACAATGAGCAGTTCTTC
CASRDRGNDNEQFF
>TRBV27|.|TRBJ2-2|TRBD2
TGTGCCAGCAGTTTCATAGCGGGAGTGGGGACCGGGGAGCTGTTTTTT
CASSFIAGVGTGELFF